This T cell receptor (beta chain) came from a study of Ad26.COV2.S vaccination and SARS-CoV-2 variants. Study-level points and caveats: Post-vaccination breadth of spike-specific CD8+ and CD4+ T cell responses was reportedly substantial. Vaccine recipients and placebo recipients showed similar non-spike TCR breadth. It was vaccine recipients, not placebo recipients, who had the higher spike-specific TCR breadth. Researchers cautioned that TCR breadth and depth analyses may have underestimated total T cell responses.

The data were produced by immunoSEQ multiplex PCR, yet TCRdb's version contains in-frame clones alone and is incomplete. The sample lists approximately 97,000 clones; around 81% were seen once. This CDR3 has 13 residues. The germline V gene has CDR1 SGHNT and CDR2 YYREEE (reference sequence). V was shortened by 4 bases and J by 6 bases, with 14 bases between the two germline ends. This clone came up once. Its antigen remains unidentified. The receptor comes from a human donor who had recovered from COVID-19. J is TRBJ2-7 and V is TRBV5-4, with a possible D match to TRBD2 (6 bases). This sample comprised peripheral blood, obtained after recovery from COVID-19. The CDR3 coding sequence is TGTGCCAGCAGCGCCGACCCGCGGGGCGAGCAGTACTTC. Protein product: CASSADPRGEQYF.